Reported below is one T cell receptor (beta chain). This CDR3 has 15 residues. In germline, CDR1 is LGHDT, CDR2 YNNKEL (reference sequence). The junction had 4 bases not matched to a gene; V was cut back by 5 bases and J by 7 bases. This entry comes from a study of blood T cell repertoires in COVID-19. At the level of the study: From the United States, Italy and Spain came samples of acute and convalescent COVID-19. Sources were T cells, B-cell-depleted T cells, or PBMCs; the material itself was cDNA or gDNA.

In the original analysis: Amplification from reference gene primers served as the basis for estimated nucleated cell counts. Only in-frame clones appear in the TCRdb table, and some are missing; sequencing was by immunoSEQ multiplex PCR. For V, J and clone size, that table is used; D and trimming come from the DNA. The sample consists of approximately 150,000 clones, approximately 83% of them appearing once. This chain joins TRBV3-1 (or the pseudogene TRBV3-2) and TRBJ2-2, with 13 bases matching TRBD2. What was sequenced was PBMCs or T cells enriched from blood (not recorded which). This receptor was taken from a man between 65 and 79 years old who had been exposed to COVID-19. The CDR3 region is CASSVGLAGVGELFF. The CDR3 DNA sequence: TGTGCCAGCAGCGTCGGACTAGCGGGAGTCGGGGAGCTGTTTTTT.